The text below deals with one T cell receptor beta chain. The antigen is unknown. Other DNA sequences within the sample encode an identical CDR3. The sample is drawn from a study of shared clonotypes between healthy human individuals. Study observations and caveats: Compared with memory subsets, naive subsets generally had larger estimated richness.

For every subset, genomic DNA was evenly distributed across several immunoSEQ plates. Using approximately 200 ng DNA, 25,000 to 35,000 T cell genomes, the sorted-subset replicate PCRs were run. As processed by the authors: ImmunoSEQ junction-only sequences lacked quality scores, so their filtering differed. Profiled with immunoSEQ multiplex PCR; TCRdb holds only in-frame clones, not every one. Clonal size and the V and J genes are those of that table, whereas D and trimming came from the DNA. Among 1.5 million to 2.5 million clones, less than 95% were seen once, and the ten largest hold more than 0.95%. Only CD45RO-negative cells positively selected for CCR7 counted as naive CD8 cells, so terminally differentiated effector memory CD45RA+ cells were excluded. The specimen was naive CD8+ T cells sorted from blood. This sequence originates from a man in his late teens or twenties in good health.

CDR3: CASSLEGVEQYF. The DNA of the CDR3 is TGCGCCAGCAGCTTGGAAGGGGTCGAGCAGTACTTC. The rearrangement links TRBV5-1 to TRBJ2-7; D might be TRBD1 (5 bases). Germline CDR1 and CDR2: SGHRS and YFSETQ. The CDR3 contains 12 residues. The V and J ends lost 0 bases and 6 bases respectively, with 7 bases between them.